The entry below describes one TCR beta chain. What antigen it recognizes has not been identified. No base-level quality is on record; no much larger clone is a single base apart. These data belong to a study of blood T cell repertoires in COVID-19 (dated by TCRdb to about 2020). Background for the entire study: The collaborator samples originated in the United States, Italy and Spain and spanned the acute and convalescent phases of COVID-19. The prospective study material was composed of cDNA or gDNA derived from T cells, B-cell-depleted T cells, or PBMCs. Deeply sampled blood TCRbeta repertoires from subjects exposed to, actively infected with, or recovered from COVID-19 were included in the dataset. The repertoires were released in a freely available public database meant as a resource for research on the immune response to SARS-CoV-2. The samples were drawn from the first 160 participants of the ongoing ImmuneRACE study and from 1,254 subjects provided by 6 global collaborators. Nearly every sample came with metadata listing a de-identified subject ID, COVID-19 status, age in years and sex. Where available, HLA class I and class II types were obtained from metadata supplied by the sample provider rather than from assay-based typing. What the authors observed across the whole study: The amount of clinical and demographic metadata varied by source and participant and was provided uncurated.

The immunoSEQ Assay, a bias-controlled multiplex PCR, was used to amplify TCRbeta CDR3 regions from genomic DNA. The authors' analysis ran thus. The number of nucleated cells in each sample was estimated by amplification of reference gene primers within the assay. To quantify the absolute abundance of each unique TCRbeta CDR3 rearrangement, sequence reads were collapsed and filtered. For each sample, productive Simpson clonality was calculated by taking the square root of Simpson's diversity index across productive rearrangements. What TCRdb holds here is the immuneACCESS table cut down to in-frame rearrangements. Part of the clones is not present; checked against another copy, under half of the missing clones reflect an unresolved V gene, and the others are unexplained. V, J and clone size are those of that table, while D and trimming were read from the DNA. For this sample there are around 140,000 clones; about 85% appear just once. The ten largest account for approximately 3.8% of the sample.

From the cysteine up to the phenylalanine, the CDR3 has a length of 14 residues. Only the CDR3 portion is preserved as DNA: 42 bases, with reading frame beginning at the first base. According to the germline V gene (reference sequence), CDR1 reads LGHDT and CDR2 reads YNNKEL. V and J are truncated by 4 bases and 1 base respectively, leaving an intervening sequence of 5 bases. Participants in the prospective study were enrolled through a virtual design, were aged about 18 to 100 years, and lived in about 25 United States geographic areas. Cohort assignment in the prospective study relied on participant-reported clinical history from a screening survey and a study questionnaire. Exposed participants had been in contact, within 2 weeks of entering the study, with a person who had a PCR-confirmed or clinician-diagnosed case of COVID-19. Mobile phlebotomists in the prospective study collected whole blood, serum and a nasopharyngeal or oropharyngeal swab from every participant. Participants in the prospective study had the option to provide additional blood draws and questionnaires over a roughly two-month period. Before DNA extraction, blood samples from the prospective study were shipped at room temperature or frozen.

The source material was PBMCs or T cells enriched from blood (not recorded which). In this chain, TRBV3-1 (or the pseudogene TRBV3-2) is recombined with TRBJ2-6, with the D gene call left open. This receptor was taken from a woman aged 40 to 55 who had been exposed to COVID-19. The CDR3 is CASSLPSGANVLTF. Here is the DNA: TGTGCCAGCAGCCTCCCTTCTGGGGCCAACGTCCTGACTTTC.